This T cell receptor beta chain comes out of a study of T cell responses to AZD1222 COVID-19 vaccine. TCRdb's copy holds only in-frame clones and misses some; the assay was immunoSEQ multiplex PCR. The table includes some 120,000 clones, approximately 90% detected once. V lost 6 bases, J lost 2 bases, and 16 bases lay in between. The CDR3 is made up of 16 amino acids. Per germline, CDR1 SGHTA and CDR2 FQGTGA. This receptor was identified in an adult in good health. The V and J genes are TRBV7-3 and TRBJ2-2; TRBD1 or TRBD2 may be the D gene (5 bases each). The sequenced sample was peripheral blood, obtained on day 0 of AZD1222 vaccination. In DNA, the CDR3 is TGTGCCAGCAGAGCCTCGGGGACCGATAACACCGGGGAGCTGTTTTTT. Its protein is CASRASGTDNTGELFF.